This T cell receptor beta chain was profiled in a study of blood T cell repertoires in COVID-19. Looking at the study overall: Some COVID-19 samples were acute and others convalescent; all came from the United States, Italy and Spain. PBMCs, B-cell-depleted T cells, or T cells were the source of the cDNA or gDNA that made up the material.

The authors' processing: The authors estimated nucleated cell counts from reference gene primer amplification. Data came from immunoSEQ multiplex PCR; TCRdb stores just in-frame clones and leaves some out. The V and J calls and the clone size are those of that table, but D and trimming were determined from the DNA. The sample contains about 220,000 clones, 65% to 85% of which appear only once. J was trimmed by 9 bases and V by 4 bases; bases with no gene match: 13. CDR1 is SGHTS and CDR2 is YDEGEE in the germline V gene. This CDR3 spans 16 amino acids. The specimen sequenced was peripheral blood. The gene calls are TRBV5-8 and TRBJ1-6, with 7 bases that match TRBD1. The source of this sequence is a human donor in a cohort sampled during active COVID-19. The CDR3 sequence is CASSHLREAGGSPLHF. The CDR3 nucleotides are TGTGCCAGCAGCCACCTCCGGGAAGCAGGGGGTTCACCCCTCCACTTT.